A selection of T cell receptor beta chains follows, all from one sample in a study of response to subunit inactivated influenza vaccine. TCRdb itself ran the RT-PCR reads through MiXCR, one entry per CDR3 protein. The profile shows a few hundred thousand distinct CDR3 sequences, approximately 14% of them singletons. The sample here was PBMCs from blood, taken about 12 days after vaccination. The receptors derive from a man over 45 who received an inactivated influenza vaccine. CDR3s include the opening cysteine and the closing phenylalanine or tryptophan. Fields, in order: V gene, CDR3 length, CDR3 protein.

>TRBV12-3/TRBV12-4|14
CASSRGQVTGELFF
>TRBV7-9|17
CASSLSGGSTANEKLFF
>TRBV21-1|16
CASSKTLGQGLIPQHF
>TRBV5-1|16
CASSLDGQDNTEPQHF
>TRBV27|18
CASSYLRPTSAIYNEQFF
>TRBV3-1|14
CASSPDLQTYEQYF
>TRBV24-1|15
CATSDLTSRAGELFF
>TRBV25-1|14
CASRGTVPGEKLFF
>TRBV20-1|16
CSANILGRTGGETQYF
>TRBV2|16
CASSVWVVYSNQPQHF
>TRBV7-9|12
CASSLGETEQYF
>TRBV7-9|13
CASSRGQQYGYTF
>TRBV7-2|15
CASSWRRPTDNEQFF